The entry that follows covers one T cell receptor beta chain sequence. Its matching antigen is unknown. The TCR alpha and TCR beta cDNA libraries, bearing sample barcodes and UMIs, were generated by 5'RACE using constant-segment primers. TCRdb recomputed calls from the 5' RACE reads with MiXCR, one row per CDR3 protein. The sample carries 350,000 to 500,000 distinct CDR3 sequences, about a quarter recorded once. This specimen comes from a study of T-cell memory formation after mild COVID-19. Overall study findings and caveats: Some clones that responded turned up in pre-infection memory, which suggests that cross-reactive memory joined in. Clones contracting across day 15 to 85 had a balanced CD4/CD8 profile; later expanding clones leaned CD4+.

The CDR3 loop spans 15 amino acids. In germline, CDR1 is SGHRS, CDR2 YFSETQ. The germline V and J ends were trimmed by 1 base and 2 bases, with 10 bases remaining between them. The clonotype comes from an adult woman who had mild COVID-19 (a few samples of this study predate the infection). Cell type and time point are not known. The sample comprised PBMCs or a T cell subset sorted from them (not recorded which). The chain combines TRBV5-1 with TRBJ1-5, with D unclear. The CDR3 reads CASSLSPGGNQPQHF. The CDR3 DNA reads TGCGCCAGCAGCTTGAGTCCAGGCGGCAATCAGCCCCAGCATTTT.